Detailed here is one T cell receptor beta chain. Its specificity is not known. A single record per CDR3 protein comes from TCRdb applying MiXCR to the reads. The data show 380,000 or so distinct CDR3 sequences, with 34% seen just once and roughly 13% held by the top ten. The sample originates from a study of T cell repertoires in cytomegalovirus infection. Findings of the study overall: HLA-C-restricted, CMV-specific TCR beta clonotypes were dominant ex vivo.

This CDR3 has 12 residues. Trimming shortened V by 3 bases and J by 6 bases, and 9 bases separated the two germline ends. Germline V gene data show CDR1 as MNHGY and CDR2 as SVAAGI. This specimen consisted of cultured PBMCs, obtained from culture after CMV antigen stimulation. The sequence came from a human donor in good health (CMV status not recorded). Some clones in this sample may be carry-over from other donors' samples. The J gene is TRBJ2-7, the V gene TRBV6-9; the D gene is possibly TRBD2 (6 bases). In nucleotides, the CDR3 is TGTGCCAGCAGTTACGGGGGAACCGAGCAGTACTTC. Protein product: CASSYGGTEQYF.